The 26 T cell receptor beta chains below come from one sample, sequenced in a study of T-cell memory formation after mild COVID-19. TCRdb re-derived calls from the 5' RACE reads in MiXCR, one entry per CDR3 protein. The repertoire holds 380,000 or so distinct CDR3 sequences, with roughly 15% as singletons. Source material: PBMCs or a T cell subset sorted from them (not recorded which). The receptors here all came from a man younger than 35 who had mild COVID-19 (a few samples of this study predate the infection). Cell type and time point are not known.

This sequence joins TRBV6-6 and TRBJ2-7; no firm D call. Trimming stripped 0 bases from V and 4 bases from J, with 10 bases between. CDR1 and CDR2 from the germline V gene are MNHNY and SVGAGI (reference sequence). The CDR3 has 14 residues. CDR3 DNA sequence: TGTGCCAGCAGTTACTCTGCAGGTTTATACGAGCAGTACGTC. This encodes CASSYSAGLYEQYV.

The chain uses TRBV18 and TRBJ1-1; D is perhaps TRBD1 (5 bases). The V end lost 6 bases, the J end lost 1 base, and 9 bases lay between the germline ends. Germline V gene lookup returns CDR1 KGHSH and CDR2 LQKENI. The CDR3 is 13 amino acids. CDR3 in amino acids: CASSGTENTEAFF. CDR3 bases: TGTGCCAGCTCCGGGACGGAGAACACTGAAGCTTTCTTT.

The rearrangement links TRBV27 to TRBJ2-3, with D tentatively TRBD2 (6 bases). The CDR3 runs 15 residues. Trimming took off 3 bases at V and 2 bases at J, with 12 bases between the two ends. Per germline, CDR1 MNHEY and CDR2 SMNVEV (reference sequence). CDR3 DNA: TGTGCCAGCAGTTTCTCCGGGACTTTCACAGATACGCAGTATTTT. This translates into CASSFSGTFTDTQYF.

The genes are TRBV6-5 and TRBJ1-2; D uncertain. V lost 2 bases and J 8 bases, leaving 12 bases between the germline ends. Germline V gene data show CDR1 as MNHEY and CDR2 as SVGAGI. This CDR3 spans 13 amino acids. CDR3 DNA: TGTGCCAGCAGTTACGAACGAGTGGGCGGCTACACCTTC. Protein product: CASSYERVGGYTF.

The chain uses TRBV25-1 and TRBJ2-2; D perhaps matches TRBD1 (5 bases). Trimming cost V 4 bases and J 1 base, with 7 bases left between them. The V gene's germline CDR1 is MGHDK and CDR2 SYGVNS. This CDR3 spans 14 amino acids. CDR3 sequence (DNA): TGTGCCAGCAGTGTAGGGGTGAACACCGGGGAGCTGTTTTTT. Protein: CASSVGVNTGELFF.

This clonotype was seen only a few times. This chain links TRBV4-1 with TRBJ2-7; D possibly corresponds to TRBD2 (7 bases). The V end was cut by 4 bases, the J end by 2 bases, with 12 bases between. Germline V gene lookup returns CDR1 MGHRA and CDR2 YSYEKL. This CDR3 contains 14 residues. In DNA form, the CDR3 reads TGCGCCAGCAGCCGGGGAGGGGGGACCTACGAGCAGTACTTC. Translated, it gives CASSRGGGTYEQYF.

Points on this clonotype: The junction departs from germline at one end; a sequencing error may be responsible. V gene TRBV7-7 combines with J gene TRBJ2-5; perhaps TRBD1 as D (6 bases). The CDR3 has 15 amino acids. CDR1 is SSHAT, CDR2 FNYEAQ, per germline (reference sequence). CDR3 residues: CASSLQTGYQETQYF. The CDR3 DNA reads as TGTGCTAGCAGCTTACAAACAGGGTACCAAGAGACCCAGTACTTC.

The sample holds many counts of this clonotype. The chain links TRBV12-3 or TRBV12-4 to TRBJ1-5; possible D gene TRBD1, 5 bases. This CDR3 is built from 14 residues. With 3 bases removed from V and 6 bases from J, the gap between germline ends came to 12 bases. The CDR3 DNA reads TGTGCCAGCAGTTTTCGTACTGGGGGTCAGCCCCAGCATTTT. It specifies CASSFRTGGQPQHF.

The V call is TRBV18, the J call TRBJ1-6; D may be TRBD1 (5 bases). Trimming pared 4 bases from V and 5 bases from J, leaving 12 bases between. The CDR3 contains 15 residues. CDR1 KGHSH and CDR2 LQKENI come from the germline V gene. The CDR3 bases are TGTGCCAGCTCACTCTCGACAGTAGATAATTCACCCCTCCACTTT. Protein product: CASSLSTVDNSPLHF.

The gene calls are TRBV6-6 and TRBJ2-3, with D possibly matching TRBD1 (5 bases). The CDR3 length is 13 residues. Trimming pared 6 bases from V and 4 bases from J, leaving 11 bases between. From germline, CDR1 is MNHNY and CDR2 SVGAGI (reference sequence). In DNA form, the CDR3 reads TGTGCCAGCAGCCAACAGGATTCAGATACGCAGTATTTT. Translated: CASSQQDSDTQYF.

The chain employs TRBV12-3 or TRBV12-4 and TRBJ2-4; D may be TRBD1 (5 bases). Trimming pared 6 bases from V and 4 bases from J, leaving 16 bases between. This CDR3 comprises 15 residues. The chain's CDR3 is CASRQTMGPKNIQYF. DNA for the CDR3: TGTGCCAGCAGGCAGACCATGGGGCCAAAAAACATTCAGTACTTC.

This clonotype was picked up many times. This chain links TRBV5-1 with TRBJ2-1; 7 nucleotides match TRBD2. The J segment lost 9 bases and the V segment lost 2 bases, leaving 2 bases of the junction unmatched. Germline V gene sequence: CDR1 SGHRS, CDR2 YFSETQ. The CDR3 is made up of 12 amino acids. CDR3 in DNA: TGCGCCAGCAGCTTCTCGGGGGGTGAGCAGTTCTTC. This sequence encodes CASSFSGGEQFF. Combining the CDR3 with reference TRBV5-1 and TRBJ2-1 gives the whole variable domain KAGVTQTPRYLIKTRGQQVTLSCSPISGHRSVSWYQQTPGQGLQFLFEYFSETQRNKGNFPGRFSGRQFSNSRSEMNVSTLELGDSALYLCASSFSGGEQFFGPGTRLTVL.

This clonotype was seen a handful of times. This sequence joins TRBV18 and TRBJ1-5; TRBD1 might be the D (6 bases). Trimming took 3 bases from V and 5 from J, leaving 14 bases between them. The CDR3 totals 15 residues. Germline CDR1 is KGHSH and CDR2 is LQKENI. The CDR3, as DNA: TGTGCCAGCTCACCTCCAGGGGCGGTTGATCAGCCCCAGCATTTT. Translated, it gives CASSPPGAVDQPQHF. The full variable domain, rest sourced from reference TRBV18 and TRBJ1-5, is NAGVMQNPRHLVRRRGQEARLRCSPMKGHSHVYWYRQLPEEGLKFMVYLQKENIIDESGMPKERFSAEFPKEGPSILRIQQVVRGDSAAYFCASSPPGAVDQPQHFGDGTRLSIL.

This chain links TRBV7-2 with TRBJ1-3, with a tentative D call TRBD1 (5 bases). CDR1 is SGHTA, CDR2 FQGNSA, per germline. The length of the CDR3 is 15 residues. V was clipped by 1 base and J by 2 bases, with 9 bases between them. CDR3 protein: CASSLEVRAGNTIYF. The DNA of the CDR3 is TGTGCCAGCAGCTTAGAAGTCAGGGCTGGAAACACCATATATTTT.

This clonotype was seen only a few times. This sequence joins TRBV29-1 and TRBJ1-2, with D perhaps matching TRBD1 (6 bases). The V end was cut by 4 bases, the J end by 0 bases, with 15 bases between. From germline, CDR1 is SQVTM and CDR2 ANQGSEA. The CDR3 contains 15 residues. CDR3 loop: CSVGLWDTPNYGYTF. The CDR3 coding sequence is TGCAGCGTTGGGTTGTGGGACACCCCTAACTATGGCTACACCTTC.

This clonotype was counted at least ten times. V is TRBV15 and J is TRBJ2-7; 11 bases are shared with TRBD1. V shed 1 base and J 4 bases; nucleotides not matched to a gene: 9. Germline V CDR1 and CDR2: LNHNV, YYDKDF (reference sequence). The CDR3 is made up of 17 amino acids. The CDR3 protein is CATSRARTGTGGYEQYF. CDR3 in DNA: TGTGCCACCAGCAGAGCCCGCACCGGGACAGGGGGTTACGAGCAGTACTTC.

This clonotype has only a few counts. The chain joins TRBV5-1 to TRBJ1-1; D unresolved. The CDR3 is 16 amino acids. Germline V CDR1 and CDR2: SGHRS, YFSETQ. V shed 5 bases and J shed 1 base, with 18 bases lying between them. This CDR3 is CASRYPYRGRNTEAFF. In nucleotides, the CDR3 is TGCGCCAGCAGGTACCCGTATCGGGGAAGGAACACTGAAGCTTTCTTT.

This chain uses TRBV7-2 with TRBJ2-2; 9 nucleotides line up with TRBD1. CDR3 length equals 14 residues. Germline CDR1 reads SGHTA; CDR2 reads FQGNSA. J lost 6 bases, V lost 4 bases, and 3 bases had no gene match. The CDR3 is CASSSWTGAGELFF. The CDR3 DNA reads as TGTGCCAGCAGCTCCTGGACAGGGGCCGGGGAGCTGTTTTTT.

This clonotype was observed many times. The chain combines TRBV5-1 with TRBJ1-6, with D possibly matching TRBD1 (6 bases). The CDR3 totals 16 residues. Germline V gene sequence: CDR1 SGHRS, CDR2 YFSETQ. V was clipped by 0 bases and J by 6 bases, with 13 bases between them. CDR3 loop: CASSLDQGSPNSPLHF. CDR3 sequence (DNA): TGCGCCAGCAGCTTGGATCAGGGGTCGCCTAATTCACCCCTCCACTTT. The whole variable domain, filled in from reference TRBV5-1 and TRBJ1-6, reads KAGVTQTPRYLIKTRGQQVTLSCSPISGHRSVSWYQQTPGQGLQFLFEYFSETQRNKGNFPGRFSGRQFSNSRSEMNVSTLELGDSALYLCASSLDQGSPNSPLHFGNGTRLTVT.

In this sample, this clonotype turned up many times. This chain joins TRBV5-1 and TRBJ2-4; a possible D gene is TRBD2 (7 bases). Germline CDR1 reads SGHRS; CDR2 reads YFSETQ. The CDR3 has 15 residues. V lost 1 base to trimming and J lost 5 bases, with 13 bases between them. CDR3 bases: TGCGCCAGCAGCTTGATGGGGGGGGCCGAAAACATTCAGTACTTC. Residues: CASSLMGGAENIQYF.

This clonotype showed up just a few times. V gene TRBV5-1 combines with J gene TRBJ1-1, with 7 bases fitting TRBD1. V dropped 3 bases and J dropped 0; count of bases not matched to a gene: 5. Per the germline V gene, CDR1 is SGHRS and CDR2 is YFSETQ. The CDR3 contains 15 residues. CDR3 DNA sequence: TGCGCCAGCAGCTACCAACAGGGGCTGAACACTGAAGCTTTCTTT. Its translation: CASSYQQGLNTEAFF.

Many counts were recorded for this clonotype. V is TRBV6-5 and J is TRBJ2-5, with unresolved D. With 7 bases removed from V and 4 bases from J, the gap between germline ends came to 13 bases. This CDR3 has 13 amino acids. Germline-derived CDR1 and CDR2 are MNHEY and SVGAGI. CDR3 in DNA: TGTGCCAGCACCCCCCCCGGGCGAGAGACCCAGTACTTC. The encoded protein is CASTPPGRETQYF.

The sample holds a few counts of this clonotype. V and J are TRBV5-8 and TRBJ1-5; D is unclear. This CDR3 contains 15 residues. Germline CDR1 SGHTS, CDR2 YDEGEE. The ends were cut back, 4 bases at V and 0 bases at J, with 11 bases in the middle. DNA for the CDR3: TGTGCCAGCAGCCTCAGTTTCTATAGCAATCAGCCCCAGCATTTT. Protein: CASSLSFYSNQPQHF. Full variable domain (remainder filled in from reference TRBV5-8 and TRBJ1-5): EAGVTQSPTHLIKTRGQQATLRCSPISGHTSVYWYQQALGLGLQFLLWYDEGEERNRGNFPPRFSGRQFPNYSSELNVNALELEDSALYLCASSLSFYSNQPQHFGDGTRLSIL.

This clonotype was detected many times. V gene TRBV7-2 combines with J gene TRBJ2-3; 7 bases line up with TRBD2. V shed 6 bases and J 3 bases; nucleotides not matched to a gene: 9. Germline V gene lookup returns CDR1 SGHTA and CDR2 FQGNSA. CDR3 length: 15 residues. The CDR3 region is CASRTPGLMTDTQYF. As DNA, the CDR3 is TGTGCCAGCAGAACACCGGGACTAATGACAGATACGCAGTATTTT.

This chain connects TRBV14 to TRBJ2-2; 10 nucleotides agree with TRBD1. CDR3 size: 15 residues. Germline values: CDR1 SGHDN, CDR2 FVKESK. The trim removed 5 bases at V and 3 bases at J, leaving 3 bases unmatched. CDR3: CASSRTGGYTGELFF. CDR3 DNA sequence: TGTGCCAGCAGCAGGACAGGGGGGTACACCGGGGAGCTGTTTTTT.

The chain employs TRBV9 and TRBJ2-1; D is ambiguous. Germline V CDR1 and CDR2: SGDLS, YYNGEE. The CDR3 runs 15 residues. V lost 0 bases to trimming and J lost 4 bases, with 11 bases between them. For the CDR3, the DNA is TGTGCCAGCAGCGTAGCAGCGAGTGGATACAATGAGCAGTTCTTC. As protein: CASSVAASGYNEQFF.